A selection of T cell receptor beta chains follows, all from one sample in a study of cytomegalovirus exposure and HLA in healthy donors. The data were produced by immunoSEQ multiplex PCR, yet TCRdb's version contains in-frame clones alone and is incomplete. This sample yields tens of thousands of clones, of which 94% are seen a single time; around 4.5% belongs to the top ten. The sequencing sample was made of PBMCs. The receptors shown here come from a man aged 18 to 35 in good health and CMV-seropositive. Each CDR3 is given with its conserved first and last residue. The D gene is left open where the match is weak. Some rows mark clone size as missing; the rest say once, few, many or name a class of expanded clone.

J gene: TRBJ2-5; D gene: TRBD2; clone size: once; V gene: TRBV7-2; CDR3 protein: CASSQRTSDQETQYF; CDR3 DNA: TGTGCCAGCAGCCAGAGGACTAGCGATCAAGAGACCCAGTACTTC
J gene: TRBJ2-2; D gene: NA; clone size: NA; V gene: TRBV10-3; CDR3 protein: CAISENKRGQSSGELFF; CDR3 DNA: TGTGCCATCAGTGAGAATAAGAGGGGACAATCATCCGGGGAGCTGTTTTTT
J gene: TRBJ2-7; D gene: NA; clone size: once; V gene: TRBV30; CDR3 protein: CAWSDNYEQYF; CDR3 DNA: TGTGCCTGGAGTGACAACTACGAGCAGTACTTC
J gene: TRBJ2-7; D gene: TRBD2; clone size: NA; V gene: TRBV6-6; CDR3 protein: CASSIATSGRSYEQYF; CDR3 DNA: TGTGCCAGCAGTATAGCGACTAGCGGGAGAAGTTACGAGCAGTACTTC
J gene: TRBJ2-5; D gene: TRBD2; clone size: NA; V gene: TRBV28; CDR3 protein: CASSGGTSFPETQYF; CDR3 DNA: TGTGCCAGCAGTGGCGGGACTAGTTTTCCAGAGACCCAGTACTTC
J gene: TRBJ1-6; D gene: NA; clone size: NA; V gene: TRBV18; CDR3 protein: CASSPSVDSPLHF; CDR3 DNA: TGTGCCAGCTCTCCCTCAGTGGATTCACCCCTCCACTTT
J gene: TRBJ2-2; D gene: TRBD1; clone size: NA; V gene: TRBV9; CDR3 protein: CASSVDRVGELFF; CDR3 DNA: TGTGCCAGCAGCGTCGACAGGGTCGGGGAGCTGTTTTTT
J gene: TRBJ2-2; D gene: NA; clone size: NA; V gene: TRBV29-1; CDR3 protein: CSVETGFQGGELFF; CDR3 DNA: TGCAGCGTTGAAACAGGGTTTCAGGGCGGGGAGCTGTTTTTT
J gene: TRBJ1-2; D gene: NA; clone size: NA; V gene: TRBV4-3; CDR3 protein: CASRRGRLCGYTF; CDR3 DNA: TGCGCCAGCAGGCGGGGTCGGCTTTGTGGCTACACCTTC
J gene: TRBJ2-1; D gene: NA; clone size: NA; V gene: TRBV9; CDR3 protein: CASSVSTGLVEQFF; CDR3 DNA: TGTGCCAGCAGCGTAAGCACAGGCCTCGTTGAGCAGTTCTTC
J gene: TRBJ1-5; D gene: NA; clone size: NA; V gene: TRBV6-5; CDR3 protein: CASSGDRNQPQHF; CDR3 DNA: TGTGCCAGCAGTGGCGACAGGAATCAGCCCCAGCATTTT
J gene: TRBJ2-7; D gene: NA; clone size: NA; V gene: TRBV4-1; CDR3 protein: CASSQDRGLPSYEQYF; CDR3 DNA: TGCGCCAGCAGCCAAGACCGCGGACTACCTTCCTACGAGCAGTACTTC
J gene: TRBJ1-2; D gene: NA; clone size: NA; V gene: TRBV11-2; CDR3 protein: CASSATADSNYGYTF; CDR3 DNA: TGTGCCAGCAGCGCCACCGCGGACAGCAACTATGGCTACACCTTC
J gene: TRBJ1-6; D gene: NA; clone size: NA; V gene: TRBV2; CDR3 protein: CASSEATGGVSSYNSPLHF; CDR3 DNA: TGTGCCAGCAGTGAGGCGACAGGAGGCGTAAGCTCCTATAATTCACCCCTCCACTTT
J gene: TRBJ2-2; D gene: NA; clone size: few; V gene: TRBV4-2; CDR3 protein: CASSSIWGEMGQAGELFF; CDR3 DNA: TGTGCCAGCAGCAGTATCTGGGGCGAAATGGGTCAGGCCGGGGAGCTGTTTTTT
J gene: TRBJ2-7; D gene: NA; clone size: NA; V gene: TRBV5-6; CDR3 protein: CASSPGQFSSYEQYF; CDR3 DNA: TGTGCCAGCAGCCCCGGACAGTTTAGCTCCTACGAGCAGTACTTC
J gene: TRBJ2-7; D gene: TRBD1; clone size: NA; V gene: TRBV28; CDR3 protein: CASSLSRDRDSSYEQYF; CDR3 DNA: TGTGCCAGCAGTTTATCTAGGGACCGGGACAGTTCCTACGAGCAGTACTTC
J gene: TRBJ2-2; D gene: NA; clone size: NA; V gene: TRBV13; CDR3 protein: CASSLGRGKNTGELFF; CDR3 DNA: TGTGCCAGCAGCTTAGGCCGCGGGAAGAACACCGGGGAGCTGTTTTTT
J gene: TRBJ2-7; D gene: NA; clone size: NA; V gene: TRBV6-5; CDR3 protein: CASSYSSGGSYEQYF; CDR3 DNA: TGTGCCAGCAGTTACTCGAGCGGAGGGAGCTACGAGCAGTACTTC
J gene: TRBJ2-3; D gene: TRBD2; clone size: NA; V gene: TRBV18; CDR3 protein: CASSPPAAGGTDTQYF; CDR3 DNA: TGTGCCAGCTCACCACCTGCAGCGGGAGGCACAGATACGCAGTATTTT
J gene: TRBJ2-7; D gene: NA; clone size: few; V gene: TRBV2; CDR3 protein: CASTRGSEQYF; CDR3 DNA: TGTGCCAGCACCCGGGGGAGCGAGCAGTACTTC
J gene: TRBJ2-2; D gene: TRBD2; clone size: NA; V gene: TRBV4-3; CDR3 protein: CASSQDLFGTSDTYTGELFF; CDR3 DNA: TGCGCCAGCAGCCAAGATCTCTTTGGGACTAGCGATACCTATACCGGGGAGCTGTTTTTT
J gene: TRBJ1-2; D gene: TRBD1; clone size: NA; V gene: TRBV6-6; CDR3 protein: CASSYSTGFGYTF; CDR3 DNA: TGTGCCAGCAGTTACTCGACAGGGTTTGGCTACACCTTC
J gene: TRBJ2-5; D gene: TRBD2; clone size: NA; V gene: TRBV7-7; CDR3 protein: CASSQGSGGQETQYF; CDR3 DNA: TGTGCTAGCAGTCAGGGTAGCGGGGGTCAAGAGACCCAGTACTTC
J gene: TRBJ1-3; D gene: TRBD1; clone size: NA; V gene: TRBV5-1; CDR3 protein: CASSSTGGNTIYF; CDR3 DNA: TGCGCCAGCAGCTCGACAGGGGGAAACACCATATATTTT
J gene: TRBJ1-5; D gene: TRBD1; clone size: NA; V gene: TRBV27; CDR3 protein: CASSPGQVFGNQPQHF; CDR3 DNA: TGTGCCAGCAGTCCGGGACAGGTCTTTGGCAATCAGCCCCAGCATTTT
J gene: TRBJ2-7; D gene: NA; clone size: NA; V gene: TRBV28; CDR3 protein: CASRGVSPDSHYEQYF; CDR3 DNA: TGTGCCAGCAGGGGGGTTTCACCGGACAGTCACTACGAGCAGTACTTC
J gene: TRBJ2-3; D gene: NA; clone size: NA; V gene: TRBV21-1; CDR3 protein: CASSKASGGPDTQYF; CDR3 DNA: TGTGCCAGCAGCAAAGCTAGCGGGGGGCCAGATACGCAGTATTTT
J gene: TRBJ2-5; D gene: TRBD2; clone size: NA; V gene: TRBV27; CDR3 protein: CASSLSGGRQETQYF; CDR3 DNA: TGTGCCAGCAGTTTATCAGGCGGGAGGCAAGAGACCCAGTACTTC
J gene: TRBJ1-2; D gene: TRBD1; clone size: NA; V gene: TRBV6-5; CDR3 protein: CASSTDRGLAYGYTF; CDR3 DNA: TGTGCCAGCAGTACGGACAGGGGGCTTGCCTATGGCTACACCTTC
J gene: TRBJ1-1; D gene: NA; clone size: NA; V gene: TRBV4-1; CDR3 protein: CASSQAFVQGAFF; CDR3 DNA: TGCGCCAGCAGCCAAGCCTTCGTTCAGGGAGCTTTCTTT
J gene: TRBJ2-7; D gene: NA; clone size: NA; V gene: TRBV29-1; CDR3 protein: CSVELGALSSYEQYF; CDR3 DNA: TGCAGCGTTGAGTTGGGAGCACTGAGCTCCTACGAGCAGTACTTC
J gene: TRBJ2-1; D gene: NA; clone size: NA; V gene: TRBV6-1; CDR3 protein: CASSETVGGQAEQFF; CDR3 DNA: TGTGCCAGCAGTGAAACCGTGGGTGGGCAGGCGGAGCAGTTCTTC
J gene: TRBJ1-2; D gene: TRBD1; clone size: NA; V gene: TRBV4-3; CDR3 protein: CASSLQGADYGYTF; CDR3 DNA: TGCGCCAGCAGCCTACAGGGGGCCGACTATGGCTACACCTTC
J gene: TRBJ2-1; D gene: NA; clone size: NA; V gene: TRBV19; CDR3 protein: CASTVSGLPRNEQFF; CDR3 DNA: TGTGCCAGTACCGTCTCGGGACTGCCCAGGAATGAGCAGTTCTTC
J gene: TRBJ2-1; D gene: NA; clone size: NA; V gene: TRBV27; CDR3 protein: CASSQPGLSDRHNEQFF; CDR3 DNA: TGTGCCAGCAGTCAACCGGGCCTGTCCGACAGACACAATGAGCAGTTCTTC
J gene: TRBJ1-4; D gene: TRBD1; clone size: NA; V gene: TRBV6-6; CDR3 protein: CASSQGAVGEKLFF; CDR3 DNA: TGTGCCAGCAGTCAGGGGGCCGTCGGTGAAAAACTGTTTTTT
J gene: TRBJ2-7; D gene: NA; clone size: NA; V gene: TRBV10-1; CDR3 protein: CASSERGSYEQYF; CDR3 DNA: TGCGCCAGCAGTGAACGGGGTTCCTACGAGCAGTACTTC
J gene: TRBJ1-2; D gene: NA; clone size: NA; V gene: TRBV2; CDR3 protein: CASSASENYGYTF; CDR3 DNA: TGTGCCAGCAGTGCGTCGGAGAACTATGGCTACACCTTC
J gene: TRBJ1-2; D gene: TRBD1; clone size: NA; V gene: TRBV5-4; CDR3 protein: CASSLRGSYGYTF; CDR3 DNA: TGTGCCAGCAGCCTCAGGGGGAGCTATGGCTACACCTTC
J gene: TRBJ1-4; D gene: NA; clone size: NA; V gene: TRBV4-1; CDR3 protein: CASSQDRGGANEKLFF; CDR3 DNA: TGCGCCAGCAGCCAAGATAGGGGGGGGGCTAATGAAAAACTGTTTTTT
J gene: TRBJ1-5; D gene: NA; clone size: NA; V gene: TRBV30; CDR3 protein: CAWSGTQNQPQHF; CDR3 DNA: TGTGCCTGGAGTGGTACACAGAATCAGCCCCAGCATTTT
J gene: TRBJ2-1; D gene: NA; clone size: NA; V gene: TRBV27; CDR3 protein: CASKRSSYNEQFF; CDR3 DNA: TGTGCCAGCAAGAGGAGCTCCTACAATGAGCAGTTCTTC
J gene: TRBJ2-7; D gene: TRBD1; clone size: NA; V gene: TRBV7-9; CDR3 protein: CASSTKRTGSYEQYF; CDR3 DNA: TGTGCCAGCAGCACTAAACGGACAGGCTCCTACGAGCAGTACTTC
J gene: TRBJ2-5; D gene: NA; clone size: NA; V gene: TRBV5-4; CDR3 protein: CASSLGSGGLRETQYF; CDR3 DNA: TGTGCCAGCAGCTTGGGGAGTGGGGGGTTAAGGGAGACCCAGTACTTC
J gene: TRBJ2-1; D gene: TRBD1; clone size: NA; V gene: TRBV6-1; CDR3 protein: CASSRKDREGYEQFF; CDR3 DNA: TGTGCCAGCAGTCGCAAGGACAGGGAAGGGTATGAGCAGTTCTTC
J gene: TRBJ1-5; D gene: TRBD1; clone size: NA; V gene: TRBV18; CDR3 protein: CASSTGTGYSNQPQHF; CDR3 DNA: TGTGCCAGCTCAACCGGGACAGGATATAGCAATCAGCCCCAGCATTTT
J gene: TRBJ2-2; D gene: TRBD1; clone size: NA; V gene: TRBV2; CDR3 protein: CAGGQGNTGELFF; CDR3 DNA: TGTGCCGGGGGACAGGGGAACACCGGGGAGCTGTTTTTT